What follows are 32 T cell receptor beta chains derived from one specimen sequenced in a study of shared clonotypes between healthy human individuals. Sequencing used immunoSEQ multiplex PCR; TCRdb keeps in-frame clones, though not all of them. Counted here are roughly 2.5 million clones, approximately 90% occurring once; the ten biggest clones make up around 0.15%. The sequencing sample was made of naive CD4+ T cells sorted from blood. Specified subset: CD45RA+ positively selected. The receptors here all came from a man aged 18 to 35 in good health.

The table lists this clone with a count of one. This chain connects TRBV5-4 to TRBJ2-7; D is unclear. The CDR3 has 16 residues. Germline V gene lookup returns CDR1 SGHNT and CDR2 YYREEE (reference sequence). Trimming took off 1 base at V and 0 bases at J, with 14 bases between the two ends. This chain's CDR3 is CASSLKESPSSYEQYF. CDR3 nucleotides: TGTGCCAGCAGCTTGAAGGAGTCCCCTAGCTCCTACGAGCAGTACTTC.

The genes are TRBV5-1 and TRBJ2-1; TRBD2 matches 7 bases. Germline assignment: CDR1 SGHRS and CDR2 YFSETQ. Trimming cost V 4 bases and J 0 bases; bases outside gene matches: 10. The length of the CDR3 is 17 residues. The CDR3 protein is CASSGRSGVSSYNEQFF. The CDR3 DNA reads TGCGCCAGCAGCGGCCGGAGCGGGGTTAGCTCCTACAATGAGCAGTTCTTC.

Remarks on this clone: The sample holds other DNA sequences that translate to the same CDR3. This chain joins TRBV6-1 and TRBJ1-3; 8 bases agree with TRBD1. The CDR3 runs to 15 residues. J lost 2 bases, V lost 2 bases, and 2 bases had no gene match. CDR1 is MNHNS and CDR2 is SASEGT in the germline V gene. The CDR3 reads CASSETGGTGNTIYF. The DNA of the CDR3 is TGTGCCAGCAGTGAAACAGGGGGGACTGGAAACACCATATATTTT.

The V and J genes are TRBV6-1 and TRBJ2-3; possible D gene TRBD2, 6 bases. Germline-derived CDR1 and CDR2 are MNHNS and SASEGT. Trimming left V 6 bases short and J 6 bases short, with 13 bases between. There are 13 residues in the CDR3. Here the CDR3 DNA reads TGTGCCAGCAGAGATAGCGGAGCGGATACGCAGTATTTT. Its translation: CASRDSGADTQYF.

The rearrangement joins TRBV4-1 to TRBJ2-5, with 13 bases aligning to TRBD2. There are 18 residues in the CDR3. V lost 0 bases and J lost 4; bases outside the gene matches: 8. Germline V CDR1 and CDR2: MGHRA, YSYEKL. Here the CDR3 DNA reads TGCGCCAGCAGCCAAGATCAACTAGCGGGGGGGCGTGGAGAGACCCAGTACTTC. As protein: CASSQDQLAGGRGETQYF.

The rearrangement joins TRBV6-1 to TRBJ2-7; D is perhaps TRBD1 (6 bases). V was trimmed by 4 bases and J by 3 bases, leaving 16 bases between them. CDR1 MNHNS and CDR2 SASEGT come from the germline V gene. The CDR3 runs 15 residues. The CDR3 reads CASSGYRDKDYEQYF. The DNA for the CDR3 is TGTGCCAGCAGTGGATACCGGGACAAGGACTACGAGCAGTACTTC.

The chain recombines TRBV5-1 with TRBJ2-7; D gene uncertain. Germline CDR1 SGHRS, CDR2 YFSETQ. V lost 0 bases and J 1 base, leaving 11 bases between the germline ends. The CDR3 length is 15 residues. In DNA, the CDR3 is TGCGCCAGCAGCTTGGCTGGGGAATTATCCTACGAGCAGTACTTC. This encodes CASSLAGELSYEQYF.

Note on this clone: Other DNA sequences in this specimen translate into the identical CDR3. V is TRBV30 and J is TRBJ2-5; D remains unclear. Trimming removed 5 bases at V and 3 bases at J, with 4 bases between. Germline V CDR1 and CDR2: GTSNPN, SVGIG (reference sequence). The CDR3 has 10 residues. DNA of the CDR3: TGTGCCTGGTCCGAAGAGACCCAGTACTTC. It is translated as CAWSEETQYF.

The J gene is TRBJ2-1, the V gene TRBV5-6; no reliable D call. The CDR3 loop spans 16 amino acids. V shed 0 bases and J shed 0 bases, with 10 bases lying between them. Germline loops: CDR1 SGHDT, CDR2 YYEEEE. The CDR3 spells CASSLVATLSYNEQFF. The CDR3, as DNA: TGTGCCAGCAGCTTGGTTGCAACCCTCTCCTACAATGAGCAGTTCTTC.

This chain uses TRBV2 with TRBJ1-2, with D tentatively TRBD1 (5 bases). V lost 1 base to trimming and J lost 8 bases, with 11 bases between them. Germline V lookup: CDR1 SNHLY, CDR2 FYNNEI. The length of the CDR3 is 13 residues. Here the CDR3 reads CASSEGQGWGYTF. CDR3 DNA: TGTGCCAGCAGTGAAGGGCAGGGCTGGGGCTACACCTTC.

About this clone: The same CDR3 arises from other DNA sequences in this sample as well. This chain links TRBV18 with TRBJ2-1, with D maybe TRBD2 (5 bases). The CDR3 consists of 16 residues. In germline, CDR1 is KGHSH, CDR2 LQKENI. The V and J ends lost 2 bases and 1 base respectively, with 12 bases between them. The CDR3 here is CASSPTLADSYNEQFF. For the CDR3, the DNA is TGTGCCAGCTCACCAACCCTAGCCGATTCCTACAATGAGCAGTTCTTC.

The chain joins TRBV7-9 to TRBJ1-6; 7 bases fit TRBD1. From germline, CDR1 is SEHNR and CDR2 FQNEAQ (reference sequence). The CDR3 contains 15 residues. J was trimmed by 3 bases and V by 5 bases; bases with no gene match: 4. The CDR3 spells CASSMGQLYNSPLHF. The CDR3, as DNA: TGTGCCAGCAGCATGGGACAGCTCTATAATTCACCCCTCCACTTT.

The genes are TRBV10-3 and TRBJ1-1; unclear D gene. The CDR3 has 14 residues. From germline, CDR1 is ENHRY and CDR2 SYGVKD. Trimming left V 1 base short and J 1 base short, with 7 bases between. DNA of the CDR3: TGTGCCATCAGTGAGTTACCTTCGAACACTGAAGCTTTCTTT. Protein: CAISELPSNTEAFF.

The chain combines TRBV6-6 with TRBJ1-5, with 10 bases matching TRBD1. There are 14 residues in the CDR3. Per germline, CDR1 MNHNY and CDR2 SVGAGI (reference sequence). V lost 0 bases to trimming and J lost 7 bases; unmatched junction nucleotides: 0. CDR3 amino acids: CASSYSDRGQPQHF. The CDR3 nucleotides are TGTGCCAGCAGTTACTCGGACAGGGGGCAGCCCCAGCATTTT.

The gene calls are TRBV7-9 and TRBJ2-4; TRBD2 aligns across 8 bases. Germline trimming cut 5 bases from V and 6 bases from J; bases unmatched to any gene: 9. Per the germline V gene, CDR1 is SEHNR and CDR2 is FQNEAQ (reference sequence). This CDR3 has 15 residues. CDR3 sequence: CASSLFAGGGNIQYF. In nucleotides, the CDR3 is TGTGCCAGCAGCCTTTTTGCGGGGGGCGGAAACATTCAGTACTTC.

The chain employs TRBV30 and TRBJ2-3; 13 positions match TRBD2. This CDR3 spans 17 amino acids. Germline assignment: CDR1 GTSNPN and CDR2 SVGIG (reference sequence). Trimming at V came to 1 base and at J to 4 bases, leaving 8 bases not matched to a gene. The CDR3 coding sequence is TGTGCCTGGAGTGCCTTCCGGACTAGCGGGAGCCCAGATACGCAGTATTTT. Protein sequence: CAWSAFRTSGSPDTQYF.

J is TRBJ2-7 and V is TRBV18; no definite D call. V lost 2 bases and J lost 4, with 9 bases in between. This CDR3 comprises 13 residues. The germline CDR1 and CDR2 sequences are KGHSH and LQKENI. The CDR3 DNA sequence: TGTGCCAGCTCACCAATATATTCGTACGAGCAGTACTTC. Its protein is CASSPIYSYEQYF. The full variable domain, with the rest looked up from reference TRBV18 and TRBJ2-7, is NAGVMQNPRHLVRRRGQEARLRCSPMKGHSHVYWYRQLPEEGLKFMVYLQKENIIDESGMPKERFSAEFPKEGPSILRIQQVVRGDSAAYFCASSPIYSYEQYFGPGTRLTVT.

Worth noting for this clone: Other DNA sequences from this sample encode an identical CDR3 as well. As DNA, the CDR3 is TGTGCCAGCAGCTTAGCTTCGTACGAGCAGTACTTC. Residues: CASSLASYEQYF. The chain employs TRBV11-2 and TRBJ2-7; D unclear. CDR3 length: 12 amino acids. V lost 1 base, J lost 4 bases, and 5 bases lay in between. Germline V gene data show CDR1 as SGHAT and CDR2 as FQNNGV.

The V and J genes are TRBV19 and TRBJ2-5; 8 nucleotides agree with TRBD2. The V gene end was trimmed by 3 bases and the J gene end by 7 bases; junction bases not matched to a gene: 10. This CDR3 region has 15 residues. Germline V gene sequence: CDR1 LNHDA, CDR2 SQIVND (reference sequence). CDR3 region: CASSIIAGKSGTQYF. CDR3 nucleotide sequence: TGTGCCAGTAGTATCATAGCGGGGAAGAGTGGGACCCAGTACTTC. Using reference TRBV19 and TRBJ2-5 for the parts outside the CDR3, the full variable domain is DGGITQSPKYLFRKEGQNVTLSCEQNLNHDAMYWYRQDPGQGLRLIYYSQIVNDFQKGDIAEGYSVSREKKESFPLTVTSAQKNPTAFYLCASSIIAGKSGTQYFGPGTRLLVL.

Comment on this clone: Other DNA sequences in this specimen translate into the identical CDR3. The V gene is TRBV18, the J gene TRBJ1-1; D is unclear. V lost 2 bases, J lost 1 base, and 5 bases lay in between. This CDR3 spans 13 amino acids. Germline V gives CDR1 KGHSH, CDR2 LQKENI. The CDR3 here is CASSPLGNTEAFF. As DNA, the CDR3 is TGTGCCAGCTCACCATTGGGGAACACTGAAGCTTTCTTT.

In its sample, this clone was seen a few times. The genes are TRBV27 and TRBJ1-6, with 9 bases that match TRBD1. Germline V gene lookup returns CDR1 MNHEY and CDR2 SMNVEV (reference sequence). This CDR3 is built from 14 residues. After removal of 6 bases from V and 10 bases from J, the junction contained 7 bases not matched to a gene. This chain's CDR3 is CASSLTGGLSPLHF. The CDR3 coding sequence is TGTGCCAGCAGCTTGACAGGGGGACTCTCACCCCTCCACTTT.

V gene TRBV18 combines with J gene TRBJ2-2; D remains unclear. Germline V gene lookup returns CDR1 KGHSH and CDR2 LQKENI. The V gene lost 3 bases and the J gene lost 7 bases, with 9 bases spanning the gap. CDR3 length: 13 amino acids. CDR3 DNA: TGTGCCAGCTCACCCACCGTCCGCGGGGAGCTGTTTTTT. This gives the protein CASSPTVRGELFF.

The chain links TRBV6-6 to TRBJ2-7, with 10 nucleotides matching TRBD1. The junction had 10 bases not matched to a gene; V was cut back by 4 bases and J by 7 bases. There are 15 residues in the CDR3. CDR1 is MNHNY, CDR2 SVGAGI, per germline (reference sequence). The CDR3 DNA follows: TGTGCCAGCAGTTCCTCGACAGGGGGCCCAAAAGAGCAGTACTTC. This gives the protein CASSSSTGGPKEQYF.

CDR3 protein: CAIRSGTSPYEQYF. CDR3 in DNA: TGTGCCATCAGGTCCGGGACTAGTCCCTACGAGCAGTACTTC. J is TRBJ2-5 and V is TRBV10-3, with 8 bases aligning to TRBD2. The J call could be wrong; TRBJ2-7 is a better fit for the DNA end. CDR3 length: 14 amino acids. The germline gives CDR1 ENHRY, CDR2 SYGVKD.

The chain combines TRBV5-1 with TRBJ1-2, with D uncertain. The germline V gene has CDR1 SGHRS and CDR2 YFSETQ. CDR3 size: 13 residues. Trimming stripped 0 bases from V and 3 bases from J, with 6 bases between. The CDR3 here is CASSLGGYYGYTF. CDR3 sequence (DNA): TGCGCCAGCAGCTTGGGGGGATACTATGGCTACACCTTC.

V usage is TRBV4-3 and J usage is TRBJ1-1; D not resolved. Trimming removed 0 bases from V and 0 bases from J, with 14 bases in between. In germline, CDR1 is LGHNA, CDR2 YSLEER. The CDR3 runs to 17 residues. CDR3 protein: CASSQEARAGLNTEAFF. CDR3 nucleotide sequence: TGCGCCAGCAGCCAAGAGGCACGGGCAGGATTGAACACTGAAGCTTTCTTT.

CDR3 sequence reads: CASIRASVTGELFF. CDR3 in DNA: TGTGCCAGCATTAGGGCTAGCGTCACCGGGGAGCTGTTTTTT. This chain uses TRBV2 with TRBJ2-2, with a tentative D call TRBD2 (6 bases). Trimming stripped 7 bases from V and 4 bases from J, with 13 bases between. Germline loops: CDR1 SNHLY, CDR2 FYNNEI. The CDR3 runs 14 residues.

The chain recombines TRBV9 with TRBJ2-1; maybe TRBD2 (5 bases). Trimming stripped 0 bases from V and 3 bases from J, with 7 bases between. Germline V CDR1 and CDR2: SGDLS, YYNGEE. The CDR3 contains 14 residues. The CDR3 DNA is TGTGCCAGCAGCGTAGCGACTAACTACAATGAGCAGTTCTTC. Encoded protein: CASSVATNYNEQFF. Using reference TRBV9 and TRBJ2-1 for the parts outside the CDR3, the full variable domain is DSGVTQTPKHLITATGQRVTLRCSPRSGDLSVYWYQQSLDQGLQFLIQYYNGEERAKGNILERFSAQQFPDLHSELNLSSLELGDSALYFCASSVATNYNEQFFGPGTRLTVL.

The rearrangement joins TRBV6-5 to TRBJ1-3, with 7 bases that match TRBD1. From germline, CDR1 is MNHEY and CDR2 SVGAGI. This CDR3 has 15 residues. V lost 5 bases, J lost 2 bases, and 6 bases stayed unmatched. The DNA for the CDR3 is TGTGCCAGCAGTAGACAGGGATCAGCTGGAAACACCATATATTTT. Translated: CASSRQGSAGNTIYF.

V gene TRBV9 combines with J gene TRBJ2-5; D gene unclear. The CDR3 is made up of 13 amino acids. The ends were cut back, 0 bases at V and 9 bases at J, with 12 bases in the middle. Per germline, CDR1 SGDLS and CDR2 YYNGEE. CDR3 amino acids: CASSVVAGTSQYF. CDR3 nucleotide sequence: TGTGCCAGCAGCGTAGTGGCAGGCACGTCCCAGTACTTC. Variable domain in full (rest from reference TRBV9 and TRBJ2-5): DSGVTQTPKHLITATGQRVTLRCSPRSGDLSVYWYQQSLDQGLQFLIQYYNGEERAKGNILERFSAQQFPDLHSELNLSSLELGDSALYFCASSVVAGTSQYFGPGTRLLVL.

This chain connects TRBV4-1 to TRBJ2-1; TRBD2 matches 7 bases. The CDR3 sequence is 16 residues long. Germline loops: CDR1 MGHRA, CDR2 YSYEKL. V was pared by 1 base and J by 4 bases, with 7 bases of the junction left unmatched. CDR3: CASSQVQGTTYNEQFF. DNA of the CDR3: TGCGCCAGCAGCCAAGTACAAGGGACTACTTACAATGAGCAGTTCTTC.

V is TRBV29-1 and J is TRBJ2-1; possibly TRBD1 or TRBD2 for D (6 bases each). Germline assignment: CDR1 SQVTM and CDR2 ANQGSEA. Trimming took off 4 bases at V and 3 bases at J, with 10 bases between the two ends. The CDR3 is made up of 13 amino acids. The CDR3 bases are TGCAGCGTTGGGGGGGCTAACTACAATGAGCAGTTCTTC. Translating gives CSVGGANYNEQFF.